Listed here are 14 T cell receptor beta chains from one sample, sequenced in a study of blood T cell repertoires in COVID-19. Profiling relied on immunoSEQ multiplex PCR, and the TCRdb table lists in-frame clones only, not all of them. The profile covers 35,000 to 55,000 clones, with 80% to 85% appearing a single time and 7.4% taken by the ten largest. What was sequenced was peripheral blood. The receptors shown here come from a man in his fifties or sixties with active COVID-19.

The V gene is TRBV28, the J gene TRBJ1-1; TRBD1 matches 9 bases. The CDR3 extends over 13 amino acids. CDR1 and CDR2 (germline): MDHEN, SYDVKM. J gave up 9 bases and V 7 bases, and 9 bases lay outside the gene matches. CDR3 in DNA: TGTGCCAGCACCCCTGGTGGGACAGGGCAAGCTTTCTTT. It is translated as CASTPGGTGQAFF.

The sample holds one count of this clone. V usage is TRBV29-1 and J usage is TRBJ2-7; tentative D call: TRBD1 (6 bases). The CDR3 runs to 12 residues. V lost 4 bases to trimming and J lost 3 bases, with 10 bases between them. Germline assignment: CDR1 SQVTM and CDR2 ANQGSEA. Here the CDR3 DNA reads TGCAGCGTTGGGGACACCGTCTACGAGCAGTACTTC. Translating gives CSVGDTVYEQYF.

The chain joins TRBV10-3 to TRBJ1-2; a possible D gene is TRBD1 (6 bases). The CDR3 length is 12 residues. The V gene lost 4 bases and the J gene lost 12 bases, with 15 bases spanning the gap. Germline CDR1 ENHRY, CDR2 SYGVKD. CDR3 bases: TGTGCCATCAGTGGGGGGACACCGGCTCACACCTTC. Its protein is CAISGGTPAHTF.

This clone was counted between two and nine times. V and J are TRBV29-1 and TRBJ2-5; maybe TRBD1 (6 bases). V was clipped by 6 bases and J by 6 bases, with 14 bases between them. CDR1 and CDR2 (germline): SQVTM, ANQGSEA. The length of the CDR3 is 12 residues. The CDR3 reads CSVRTGTQTQYF. CDR3 DNA sequence: TGCAGCGTCCGTACAGGGACCCAGACCCAGTACTTC.

This clone was recorded once. The chain has TRBV24-1 and TRBJ2-1; D unclear. Trimming stripped 2 bases from V and 4 bases from J, with 5 bases between. Germline CDR1 KGHDR, CDR2 SFDVKD. The length of the CDR3 is 13 residues. The CDR3 region is CATSDWPYNEQFF. The CDR3 DNA sequence: TGTGCCACCAGTGATTGGCCATACAATGAGCAGTTCTTC.

As for this clone: One end of the junction is discordant with germline, which a read error may explain. The rearrangement joins TRBV7-7 to TRBJ2-7, with 7 bases that match TRBD1. This CDR3 region has 15 residues. Germline V gene lookup returns CDR1 SSHAT and CDR2 FNYEAQ (reference sequence). In DNA, the CDR3 is TGTGCTAGCAGCCTCCATGGGGGACAGTTCTACGAGCAGTACTTC. It encodes CASSLHGGQFYEQYF.

This clone showed up just a few times. The J gene is TRBJ1-1, the V gene TRBV6-5, with D possibly TRBD1 on 5 matching bases. CDR1 and CDR2 (germline): MNHEY, SVGAGI. V lost 5 bases and J lost 5, with 6 bases in between. This CDR3 comprises 11 residues. The DNA for the CDR3 is TGTGCCAGCAGTCGGGGGACTGAAGCTTTCTTT. Translated, it gives CASSRGTEAFF.

The chain links TRBV27 to TRBJ2-2; D remains ambiguous. Trimming took 6 bases from V and 3 from J, leaving 5 bases between them. Germline values: CDR1 MNHEY, CDR2 SMNVEV (reference sequence). This CDR3 is 12 amino acids long. CDR3 sequence: CASSQYTGELFF. CDR3 coding DNA: TGTGCCAGCAGCCAGTACACCGGGGAGCTGTTTTTT.

This chain joins TRBV7-3 and TRBJ2-7; D perhaps matches TRBD2 (5 bases). The length of the CDR3 is 13 residues. The V end was cut by 5 bases, the J end by 4 bases, with 12 bases between. Germline values: CDR1 SGHTA, CDR2 FQGTGA. CDR3 DNA: TGTGCCAGCAGCCCCGGCCCGGGGTACGAGCAGTACTTC. Protein: CASSPGPGYEQYF.

The J gene is TRBJ1-2, the V gene TRBV7-2, with D perhaps matching TRBD1 (5 bases). Germline CDR1 and CDR2: SGHTA and FQGNSA. Trimming stripped 5 bases from V and 5 bases from J, with 15 bases between. The CDR3 spans 14 residues. Written as DNA, the CDR3 is TGTGCCAGCAGCCCCTTCCAGGGAGGGTATGGCTACACCTTC. Amino acids: CASSPFQGGYGYTF.

The rearrangement joins TRBV6-6 to TRBJ1-1; 7 nucleotides line up with TRBD1. The CDR3 sequence is 15 residues long. Germline V gene sequence: CDR1 MNHNY, CDR2 SVGAGI (reference sequence). Losses at the gene ends were 2 bases for V and 1 base for J; bases not matched to a gene: 4. CDR3 in DNA: TGTGCCAGCAGTTACGGGGGACAGTCGAACACTGAAGCTTTCTTT. It specifies CASSYGGQSNTEAFF.

The chain carries TRBV5-5 and TRBJ2-3; 9 bases match TRBD2. The ends lost 0 bases at V and 5 bases at J; junction bases unmatched: 7. The CDR3 extends over 16 amino acids. Germline CDR1 is SGHKS and CDR2 is YYEKEE (reference sequence). The CDR3 nucleotides read TGTGCCAGCAGCTTGGTCGCGGGAGGGAGGGTAGATACGCAGTATTTT. Its protein product is CASSLVAGGRVDTQYF.

V is TRBV12-5 and J is TRBJ2-1, with TRBD2 as a possible D gene (6 bases). Trimming shortened V by 1 base and J by 10 bases, and 17 bases separated the two germline ends. The CDR3 sequence is 15 residues long. The germline gives CDR1 LGHNT, CDR2 FRNRAP. As DNA, the CDR3 is TGTGCTAGTGGTTTGGCGGGACTTGGAACGGACGAGCAGTTCTTC. Translating it yields CASGLAGLGTDEQFF.

The chain has TRBV19 and TRBJ1-1; 9 positions agree with TRBD1. Trimming at V came to 7 bases and at J to 0 bases, leaving 12 bases not matched to a gene. CDR3 length: 17 residues. Germline V lookup: CDR1 LNHDA, CDR2 SQIVND (reference sequence). As DNA, the CDR3 is TGTGCCAGTATTGGGGACAGGGTGGGAGTTGTGAACACTGAAGCTTTCTTT. This encodes CASIGDRVGVVNTEAFF.